In its sample, the clone carrying this T cell receptor beta chain was seen many times. This sample stems from a study of metastatic and nonmetastatic thyroid tumors. With MiXCR, TCRdb reprocessed the PCR reads. The table records under 100,000 clones, around 9.2% of them present only once. V gave up 5 bases and J gave up 0 bases, with 15 bases separating them. The CDR3 has 16 amino acids. CDR1 and CDR2 (germline): MGHRA, YSYEKL. Before thyroid surgery, none of the patients had received any treatment. The sequence derives from a female donor with papillary thyroid cancer or a benign thyroid nodule (not recorded which). Some clones in this sample may be carry-over from other donors' samples. The sequencing input was blood. The genes are TRBV4-1 and TRBJ2-3; D is perhaps TRBD1 (5 bases). In nucleotides, the CDR3 is TGCGCCAGCAGCTTAAGAACAGGATCTAGCACAGATACGCAGTATTTT. Protein: CASSLRTGSSTDTQYF.